Listed below are T cell receptor beta chains from one sample, sequenced in a study of blood T cell repertoires in COVID-19. The assay was immunoSEQ multiplex PCR, and TCRdb's table has in-frame clones only and misses some. The table records approximately 290,000 clones, around 89% of them present only once. Sequences were obtained from peripheral blood. The receptors were gathered from a man younger than 45 with acute or convalescent COVID-19. The conserved cysteine and the conserved F or W are not part of the CDR3 here. Clone size is not always given. Where it is, it says once, few, many or a class for expanded clones.

cdr3_aa clone_size j_call v_call
ASSPGLAGGPKEQF - TRBJ2-1 TRBV28
ASSPKMVARGYEQY - TRBJ2-7 TRBV7-9
ASKANTGEETQY - TRBJ2-5 TRBV5-4
ASSPLTRAGGNTGELF - TRBJ2-2 TRBV27
ASSPIRGPSGANVLT once TRBJ2-6 TRBV4-1
ASRPQYSGNTIY once TRBJ1-3 TRBV27
ASSQVSGGPETQY - TRBJ2-5 TRBV28
ASSSLFYGYT - TRBJ1-2 TRBV28
ASILGRLAGGHGENEQF - TRBJ2-1 TRBV2
ASSLIGRDSNQPQH - TRBJ1-5 TRBV28
ASSPGRGAF once TRBJ1-1 TRBV25-1
ASSLQGNQPQH - TRBJ1-5 TRBV28
ASSSLPTGTIHEQY - TRBJ2-7 TRBV28
ASSHRTENSPLH few TRBJ1-6 TRBV3-1/TRBV3-2
ASSRAGGTYNEQF - TRBJ2-1 TRBV5-1
ASSYEQGSYYGYT - TRBJ1-2 TRBV6-6
ASSISGQGAGNTIY - TRBJ1-3 TRBV28
ASSQDGTREQF - TRBJ2-1 TRBV4-2
ASSQGTPMNTEAF - TRBJ1-1 TRBV3-1/TRBV3-2
ASSTLGQGALYGYT - TRBJ1-2 TRBV19
ASSEDQFGNTIY - TRBJ1-3 TRBV6-1
ASSQQGANYGYT - TRBJ1-2 TRBV19
ASIQGAPAGELF - TRBJ2-2 TRBV10-2
ASSPRGAGVGTGELF - TRBJ2-2 TRBV27
ASRGTGSGSPLH - TRBJ1-6 TRBV3-1/TRBV3-2
ASSLRGDRAQY few TRBJ2-3 TRBV3-1/TRBV3-2
ASSLHTRTPNTEAF - TRBJ1-1 TRBV14
ASSPQGYSPLH - TRBJ1-6 TRBV12-3/TRBV12-4
ASSHGIEQF once TRBJ2-1 TRBV14
ASSLPGRAYNEQF - TRBJ2-1 TRBV7-8
ASSPERVVQETQY - TRBJ2-5 TRBV18
ATRARSTGELF - TRBJ2-2 TRBV19
ASSTDRINNEKLF - TRBJ1-4 TRBV19
ASSRRRGPQETQY - TRBJ2-5 TRBV27